The subject of this entry is one TCR beta chain. Its antigen is still unknown. No much larger clone exists at a distance of one base, and base qualities are not known. Interpreted using the paper, the treatment or condition label stands for: some 20 received Ad26.COV2.S at low or high dose, single or two shots; roughly five received placebo; per-sample allocation not given. Repertoires of vaccine and placebo recipients were sequenced from samples taken on day 63 after the first injection. In Cohort 1b, about 27 adults aged 18-55 years were enrolled at a single site in Boston, USA, between 29 July and 7 August 2020. Ad26.COV2.S was a replication-incompetent adenovirus type 26 vector expressing a prefusion-stabilized SARS-CoV-2 spike protein from the original Wuhan strain. These data are taken from a study of Ad26.COV2.S vaccination and SARS-CoV-2 variants (dated by TCRdb to about 2021). With regard to the full study: Vaccine-arm donors came from COV1001, a multicentre, randomized, double-blind, placebo-controlled phase I-IIa trial of Ad26.COV2.S in healthy adults. Dosing of Ad26.COV2.S was intramuscular, at either 5x10^10 or 1x10^11 viral particles, delivered as one shot or as two shots spaced 56 days apart. TCRbeta repertoire sequencing was used to assess the specificity and breadth of SARS-CoV-2-reactive T cell receptors after Ad26.COV2.S vaccination. A total of roughly 30 samples were included in the TCR-sequenced set, comprising about 20 Ad26.COV2.S vaccine recipients, 5 placebo recipients and 8 SARS-CoV-2 convalescent individuals. Participants in the trial were split at random into five groups of five each, receiving low-dose or high-dose Ad26.COV2.S once or twice, or else placebo on both occasions. Investigators remained blinded to trial group allocation during experiments and outcome assessment. Here is what the overall study found, with its caveats: Comparable non-spike TCR breadth was observed between vaccine and placebo recipients, consistent with only spike being contained in the vaccine. Compared with placebo recipients, Ad26.COV2.S recipients showed higher spike-specific TCR breadth (P = 0.0014). The study lacked the statistical power to compare responses across vaccine doses or regimens. It was noted by the authors that total T cell responses may have been underestimated by the TCR breadth and depth analyses. Substantial breadth of spike-specific CD8+ and CD4+ T cell responses was reported after vaccination.

The immunoSEQ Assay was used to sequence TCRbeta CDR3 regions. After extraction, genomic DNA underwent amplification by bias-controlled multiplex PCR, followed by high-throughput sequencing. The paper's processing steps were these. To quantify the absolute abundance of every unique TCRbeta CDR3 region, sequences were collapsed and filtered. Usable DNA was measured by amplifying reference genes present in all nucleated cells, and TCRbeta template counts were normalized to that usable DNA to estimate T cell fraction. Repertoire TCRs were annotated as SARS-CoV-2-specific by exact matching of V gene, CDR3 amino acid sequence and J gene to a known reactive TCR set. MIRA supplied the reference SARS-CoV-2 TCR set, which was filtered for enrichment in COVID-19-positive ImmuneCODE repertoires so that public or cross-reactive TCRs were removed. Based on the MIRA antigens, annotated TCRs were further analysed at the level of specific ORF or position within ORF. Breadth was defined as the number of annotated unique rearrangements divided by the total number of unique productive rearrangements, and depth was defined as the summed frequency of the annotated unique rearrangements. Group comparisons of TCR breadth used two-sided Wilcoxon rank-sum tests. The clones in this table, taken by TCRdb from immuneACCESS, are in-frame only. Not every clone is retained; where verified, under half of the shortfall comes from an unresolved V gene, and the cause of the rest is unknown. That table furnishes V, J and clone size, whereas the DNA furnished D and trimming. The sample yields under 250,000 clones; around nine tenths were counted once. The ten largest clones represent approximately 3% of the sample.

The CDR3 measures 16 amino acids from cysteine to phenylalanine. Only CDR3 DNA remains: 48 bases, in frame from the first base. From the germline V gene, CDR1 is SGHTA and CDR2 is FQGNSA. The junction carries 18 bases between V and J, which are trimmed by 5 bases and 4 bases respectively. This receptor was taken from a person between 18 and 60 years old who received the Ad26.COV2.S COVID-19 vaccine or a placebo. The material was peripheral blood, obtained in a trial of Ad26.COV2.S vaccine versus placebo. The receptor chain draws on TRBV7-2 and TRBJ1-3, and perhaps TRBD1 as D gene, on 5 matching bases. The DNA sequence reads TGTGCCAGCAGCACACACCTCAGGGTATCCGGAAACACCATATATTTT. It translates as CASSTHLRVSGNTIYF.